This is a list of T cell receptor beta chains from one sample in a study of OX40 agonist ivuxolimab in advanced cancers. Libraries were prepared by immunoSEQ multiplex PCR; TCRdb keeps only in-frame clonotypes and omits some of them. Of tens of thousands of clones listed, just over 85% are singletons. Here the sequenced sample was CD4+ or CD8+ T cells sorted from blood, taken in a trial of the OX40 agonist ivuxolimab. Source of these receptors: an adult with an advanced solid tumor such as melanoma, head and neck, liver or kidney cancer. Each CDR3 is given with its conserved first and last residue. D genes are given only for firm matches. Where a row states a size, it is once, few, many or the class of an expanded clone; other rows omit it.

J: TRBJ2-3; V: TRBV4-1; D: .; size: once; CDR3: CASSQDGQRTDTQYF; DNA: TGCGCCAGCAGCCAAGATGGACAGCGCACAGATACGCAGTATTTT
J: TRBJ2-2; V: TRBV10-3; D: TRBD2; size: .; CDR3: CAISASSGAAGELFF; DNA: TGTGCCATCAGTGCGTCGAGCGGGGCGGCCGGGGAGCTGTTTTTT
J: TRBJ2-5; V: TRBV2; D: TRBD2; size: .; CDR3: CASRGLAGPGETQYF; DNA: TGTGCCAGCAGGGGACTAGCGGGGCCGGGGGAGACCCAGTACTTC
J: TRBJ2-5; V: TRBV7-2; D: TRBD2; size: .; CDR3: CASTTRGGDETQYF; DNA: TGTGCCAGCACCACCCGGGGGGGCGATGAGACCCAGTACTTC
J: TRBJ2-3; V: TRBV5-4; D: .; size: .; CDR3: CASSRRDTTTDTQYF; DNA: TGTGCCAGCTCACGCCGGGACACGACCACAGATACGCAGTATTTT
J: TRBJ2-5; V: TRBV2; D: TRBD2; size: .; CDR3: CASNLQGLAVQETQYF; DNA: TGTGCCAGCAACCTACAAGGACTAGCGGTACAAGAGACCCAGTACTTC
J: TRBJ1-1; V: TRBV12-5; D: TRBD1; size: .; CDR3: CASGPQGAITEAFF; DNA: TGTGCTAGTGGGCCCCAGGGGGCGATCACTGAAGCTTTCTTT
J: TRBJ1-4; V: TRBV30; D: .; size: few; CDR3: CAWRGAANEKLFF; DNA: TGTGCCTGGAGGGGCGCTGCTAATGAAAAACTGTTTTTT
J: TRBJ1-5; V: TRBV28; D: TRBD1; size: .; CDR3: CASSLGRQGGQPQHF; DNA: TGTGCCAGCAGTTTAGGTCGACAGGGGGGTCAGCCCCAGCATTTT
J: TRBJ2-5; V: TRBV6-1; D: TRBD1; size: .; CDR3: CASSKTGIGETQYF; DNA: TGTGCCAGCAGTAAGACAGGGATCGGAGAGACCCAGTACTTC
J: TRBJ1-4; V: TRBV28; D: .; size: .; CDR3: CASSPGAGWFF; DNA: TGTGCCAGCAGTCCAGGGGCAGGATGGTTTTTT
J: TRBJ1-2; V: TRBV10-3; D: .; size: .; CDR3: CASFEGRGRYGYTF; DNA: TGTGCCTCCTTCGAAGGGAGGGGGAGGTATGGCTACACCTTC
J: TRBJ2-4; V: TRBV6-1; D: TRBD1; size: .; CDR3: CASSPGQVNIQYF; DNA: TGTGCCAGCAGCCCGGGACAGGTAAACATTCAGTACTTC
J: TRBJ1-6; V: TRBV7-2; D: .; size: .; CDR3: CASSLSGGSSPLHF; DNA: TGTGCCAGCAGCTTATCCGGAGGTAGTTCACCCCTCCACTTT
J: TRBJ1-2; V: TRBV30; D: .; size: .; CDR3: CAWRPTSEGYTF; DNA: TGTGCCTGGAGGCCAACATCGGAGGGCTACACCTTC
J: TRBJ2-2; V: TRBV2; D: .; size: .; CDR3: CASNFDRNTGELFF; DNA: TGTGCCAGCAACTTCGACAGGAACACCGGGGAGCTGTTTTTT
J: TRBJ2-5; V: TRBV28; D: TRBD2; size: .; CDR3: CASSSGGKTQYF; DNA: TGTGCCAGCAGTAGCGGGGGAAAGACCCAGTACTTC
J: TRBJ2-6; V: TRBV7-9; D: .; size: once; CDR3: CASSSRVYSGANVLTF; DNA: TGTGCCAGCAGCTCCAGGGTCTACTCTGGGGCCAACGTCCTGACTTTC
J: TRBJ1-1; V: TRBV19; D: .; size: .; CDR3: CASTQGQGNGEAFF; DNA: TGTGCCAGTACTCAAGGGCAGGGGAATGGTGAAGCTTTCTTT
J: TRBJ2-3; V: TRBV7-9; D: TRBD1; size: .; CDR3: CAAGTGGGTDTQYF; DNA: TGTGCCGCGGGGACAGGGGGGGGCACAGATACGCAGTATTTT
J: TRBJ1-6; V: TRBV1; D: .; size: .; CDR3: CTSSQRDRGFTSPLHF; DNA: TGCACCAGCAGCCAGAGGGACAGGGGGTTTACCTCACCCCTCCACTTT
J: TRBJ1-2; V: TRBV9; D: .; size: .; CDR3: CASSVAGTGYTF; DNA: TGTGCCAGCAGCGTGGCAGGGACAGGCTACACCTTC
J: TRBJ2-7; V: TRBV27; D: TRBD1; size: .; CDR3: CASSIQGAGYEQYF; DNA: TGTGCCAGCAGTATACAGGGGGCGGGGTACGAGCAGTACTTC
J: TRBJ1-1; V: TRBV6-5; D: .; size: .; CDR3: CASMRYGEAFF; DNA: TGTGCCAGCATGCGATACGGGGAAGCTTTCTTT
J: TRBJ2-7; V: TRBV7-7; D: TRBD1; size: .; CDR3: CASSRGVGQGIHEQYF; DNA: TGTGCCAGCAGCCGGGGGGTAGGACAGGGGATCCACGAGCAGTACTTC
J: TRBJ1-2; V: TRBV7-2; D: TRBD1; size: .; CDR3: CASSPTRTGNYGYTF; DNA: TGTGCCAGCAGCCCCACCCGGACAGGAAACTATGGCTACACCTTC
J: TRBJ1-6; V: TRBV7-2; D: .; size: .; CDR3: CASSYTADNSPLHF; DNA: TGTGCCAGCAGCTATACAGCGGATAATTCACCCCTCCACTTT
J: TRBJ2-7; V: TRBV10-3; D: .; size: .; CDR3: CAISDSKTTREQYF; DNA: TGTGCCATCAGTGATTCGAAAACAACCCGGGAGCAGTACTTC
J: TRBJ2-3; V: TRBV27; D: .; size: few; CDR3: CASSNTPGGTDTQYF; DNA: TGTGCCAGCAGTAACACTCCCGGGGGCACAGATACGCAGTATTTT
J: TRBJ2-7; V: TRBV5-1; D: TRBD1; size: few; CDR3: CASSAGQGAYEQYF; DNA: TGCGCCAGCAGCGCCGGACAGGGGGCCTACGAGCAGTACTTC
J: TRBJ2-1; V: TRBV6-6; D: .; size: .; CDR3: CASSYSKDNEQFF; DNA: TGTGCCAGCAGTTACTCTAAAGACAATGAGCAGTTCTTC
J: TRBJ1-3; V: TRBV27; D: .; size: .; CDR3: CASSAPGNTIYF; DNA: TGTGCCAGCAGTGCCCCTGGAAACACCATATATTTT
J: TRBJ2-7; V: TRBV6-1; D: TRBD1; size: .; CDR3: CASSLDRGDEQYF; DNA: TGTGCCAGCAGTTTGGACAGGGGAGACGAGCAGTACTTC
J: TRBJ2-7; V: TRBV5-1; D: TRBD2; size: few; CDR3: CASSWTLAGPSYEQYF; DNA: TGCGCCAGCAGCTGGACTCTAGCGGGGCCTTCCTACGAGCAGTACTTC
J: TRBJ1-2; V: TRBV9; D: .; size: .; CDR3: CASSEGFGNYGYTF; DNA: TGTGCCAGCAGCGAGGGATTTGGTAACTATGGCTACACCTTC
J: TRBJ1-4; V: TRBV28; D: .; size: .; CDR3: CASSLWGLRAQRNEKLFF; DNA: TGTGCCAGCAGTTTATGGGGTCTGCGGGCCCAACGTAATGAAAAACTGTTTTTT
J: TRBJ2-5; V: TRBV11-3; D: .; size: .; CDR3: CASSFPGAGETQYF; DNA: TGTGCCAGCAGCTTCCCGGGGGCCGGAGAGACCCAGTACTTC
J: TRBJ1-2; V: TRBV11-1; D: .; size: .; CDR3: CASSPGVDYGYTF; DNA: TGTGCCAGCAGCCCCGGGGTCGACTATGGCTACACCTTC
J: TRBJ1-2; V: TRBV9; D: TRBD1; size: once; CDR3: CASSVGGTAGRGYTF; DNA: TGTGCCAGCAGCGTAGGCGGGACAGCCGGGCGCGGCTACACCTTC
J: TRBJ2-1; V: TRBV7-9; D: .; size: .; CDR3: CASSFSGMSSYNEQFF; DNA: TGTGCCAGCAGCTTCTCAGGAATGAGCTCCTACAATGAGCAGTTCTTC
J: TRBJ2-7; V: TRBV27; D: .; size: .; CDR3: CASSLSGVQTSSYEQYF; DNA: TGTGCCAGCAGTTTATCGGGGGTACAGACGAGCTCCTACGAGCAGTACTTC
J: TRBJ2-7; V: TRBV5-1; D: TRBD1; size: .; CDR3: CASSLGTGGHLEQYF; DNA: TGCGCCAGCAGCTTGGGTACAGGGGGTCACCTCGAGCAGTACTTC
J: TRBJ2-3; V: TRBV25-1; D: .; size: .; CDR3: CASKPGADTQYF; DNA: TGTGCCAGCAAACCGGGGGCAGATACGCAGTATTTT
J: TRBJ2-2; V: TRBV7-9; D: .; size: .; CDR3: CASSLGFPLSGELFF; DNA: TGTGCCAGCAGCTTGGGGTTTCCGTTGTCCGGGGAGCTGTTTTTT
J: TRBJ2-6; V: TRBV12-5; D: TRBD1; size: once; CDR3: CASGLGTGWSSGANVLTF; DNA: TGTGCTAGTGGTCTGGGGACAGGGTGGTCTTCTGGGGCCAACGTCCTGACTTTC
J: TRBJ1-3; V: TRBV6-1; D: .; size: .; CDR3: CASSPLSSGNTIYF; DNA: TGTGCCAGCAGTCCCCTTAGCTCTGGAAACACCATATATTTT
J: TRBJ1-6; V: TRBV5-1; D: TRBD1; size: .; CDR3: CASSLERQGSPLHF; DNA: TGCGCCAGCAGCTTGGAGAGACAGGGGTCCCCCCTCCACTTT
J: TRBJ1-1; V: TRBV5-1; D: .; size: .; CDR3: CASRPGENTEAFF; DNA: TGCGCCAGCAGACCAGGCGAAAACACTGAAGCTTTCTTT
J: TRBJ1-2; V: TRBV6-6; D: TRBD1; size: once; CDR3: CASSQDRDNYGYTF; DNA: TGTGCCAGCAGCCAGGACAGGGATAACTATGGCTACACCTTC
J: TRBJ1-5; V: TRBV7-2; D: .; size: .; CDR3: CASSLGGGRAQHF; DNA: TGTGCCAGCAGCCTCGGAGGGGGGCGAGCCCAGCATTTT
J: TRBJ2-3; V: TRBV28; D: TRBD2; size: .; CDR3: CASSSPGGLRTDTQYF; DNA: TGTGCCAGCAGTTCGCCCGGGGGGTTGAGAACAGATACGCAGTATTTT
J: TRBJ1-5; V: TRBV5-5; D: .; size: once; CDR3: CASSLVVRVGQPQHF; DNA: TGTGCCAGCAGCTTGGTTGTCAGGGTAGGTCAGCCCCAGCATTTT
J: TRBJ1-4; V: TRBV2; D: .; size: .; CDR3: CASSEIVQFNEKLFF; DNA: TGTGCCAGCAGTGAAATTGTACAGTTTAATGAAAAACTGTTTTTT
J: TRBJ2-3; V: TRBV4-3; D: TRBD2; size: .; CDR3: CASSHLASGGGTDTQYF; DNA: TGCGCCAGCAGCCACCTGGCTAGCGGGGGCGGCACAGATACGCAGTATTTT
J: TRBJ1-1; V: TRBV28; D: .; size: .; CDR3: CASSPPGTEAFF; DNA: TGTGCCAGCAGCCCTCCGGGCACTGAAGCTTTCTTT